The entry that follows covers one T cell receptor (beta chain) sequence. The antigen is unknown. The entry originates in a study of shared clonotypes between healthy human individuals. Overall study context: Per donor, CD8 memory used one plate, CD8 naive used two, CD4 memory used three and CD4 naive used three.

The study separated CD4+ cells into CD45RA+ naive and CD45RA-negative memory subsets. The CDR3 extends over 17 amino acids. Germline V gene sequence: CDR1 SGHRS, CDR2 YFSETQ. V was pared by 2 bases and J by 4 bases, with 14 bases of the junction left unmatched. The method was immunoSEQ multiplex PCR; TCRdb's version includes in-frame clones alone and lacks a portion of them. The sample includes around 1.5 million clones, 95% to 99% of them seen just once. Findings of the study overall: Naive subsets tended to show greater estimated richness than memory subsets.

Specimen: naive CD4+ T cells sorted from blood. Described subset: CD45RA+ positively selected. This TCR was sampled from a man aged 25-45 years in good health. The V call is TRBV5-1, the J call TRBJ2-5; 7 bases match TRBD1. The chain's CDR3 is CASSFDLSTGVGETQYF. The CDR3 coding sequence is TGCGCCAGCAGCTTTGACCTGAGCACAGGGGTCGGAGAGACCCAGTACTTC.